Presented here are 8 T cell receptor beta chains from one specimen sequenced in a study of response to subunit inactivated influenza vaccine (dated by TCRdb to between 2018 and 2020). The method behind the library was RT-PCR. The sequencing machine was an Illumina HiSeq 2500. The raw public reads went through TCRdb reprocessing: fastp at Q25, MiXCR clone calling, in-frame beta chains kept. Rows with one shared CDR3 protein collapse into an entry with the most common genes and DNA. This sample holds some 540,000 distinct CDR3 sequences; approximately 24% were observed only once. About 2.8% of the sample rests with the top ten. The sample was also reused in another study, on T cells expressing NK-cell markers. The second study reports: The TCR beta cDNA libraries were made using 5'RACE template switching, a step that added both a universal primer site and unique molecular identifiers.

This specimen was CD4+ T cells sorted from PBMCs, taken about 11 days after vaccination. These receptors originate from a man in his fifties or sixties who received an inactivated influenza vaccine. Donor details come from another sample of the same person, matched by shared clones.

This rearrangement joins TRBV28 to TRBJ1-2, with unresolved D. The V gene lost 6 bases and the J gene lost 6 bases, with 14 bases spanning the gap. Germline CDR1 MDHEN, CDR2 SYDVKM. This CDR3 spans 13 amino acids. The CDR3 DNA sequence: TGTGCCAGCAGGTTTAGAGAGTGGGATGGCTACACCTTC. Protein: CASRFREWDGYTF.

In its sample, this clonotype was seen a few times. The V and J genes are TRBV6-2 or TRBV6-3 and TRBJ2-3; D may match TRBD1 or TRBD2 (5 bases each). The CDR3 is 16 residues long. Trimming removed 6 bases at V and 0 bases at J, with 16 bases between. Germline values: CDR1 MNHEY, CDR2 SVGEGT. The CDR3 DNA is TGTGCCAGCAGACGGGCTGGGGGACCTAGCACAGATACGCAGTATTTT. Translation: CASRRAGGPSTDTQYF.

This clonotype was picked up a small number of times. In DNA form, the CDR3 reads TGTGCCATCAGTGCCTCAGGTCCGAGCTCCTACAATGAGCAGTTCTTC. Translated, it gives CAISASGPSSYNEQFF. This chain uses TRBV10-3 with TRBJ2-1; D is uncertain. The CDR3 extends over 16 amino acids. Germline assignment: CDR1 ENHRY and CDR2 SYGVKD. The V gene lost 4 bases and the J gene lost 0 bases, with 13 bases spanning the gap.

The CDR3 DNA is TGTGCCAGCAGCCACGGGGGGGCAGGCTACAATGAGCAGTTCTTC. Amino acid sequence: CASSHGGAGYNEQFF. The chain links TRBV5-4 to TRBJ2-1, with 8 bases aligning to TRBD2. Trimming took 4 bases from V and 3 from J; bases not matched to a gene: 6. This CDR3 is 15 amino acids long. Looked up from germline, CDR1 is SGHNT and CDR2 is YYREEE (reference sequence).

The genes are TRBV6-2 or TRBV6-3 and TRBJ1-5; TRBD1 matches 9 bases. The CDR3 runs 17 residues. Looked up from germline, CDR1 is MNHEY and CDR2 is SVGEGT. Trimming at V came to 5 bases and at J to 4 bases, leaving 12 bases not matched to a gene. The CDR3 here is CASSLQPFGTGNQPQHF. The CDR3 bases are TGTGCCAGCAGTCTTCAACCCTTTGGGACAGGGAATCAGCCCCAGCATTTT.

The chain joins TRBV6-2 or TRBV6-3 to TRBJ2-3; no definite D call. The V and J ends lost 6 bases and 3 bases respectively, with 10 bases between them. The CDR3 sequence is 13 residues long. Germline V gene data show CDR1 as MNHEY and CDR2 as SVGEGT. In DNA, the CDR3 is TGTGCCAGCAGAGCCCCCGGAACAGATACGCAGTATTTT. It is translated as CASRAPGTDTQYF.

J is TRBJ2-1 and V is TRBV20-1, with 9 bases that match TRBD2. V was pared by 3 bases and J by 5 bases, with 5 bases of the junction left unmatched. The CDR3 contains 14 residues. Germline V gene sequence: CDR1 DFQATT, CDR2 SNEGSKA (reference sequence). CDR3: CSASGGRGNNEQFF. CDR3 nucleotide sequence: TGCAGTGCTAGTGGCGGGAGGGGGAACAATGAGCAGTTCTTC.

This sequence joins TRBV5-1 and TRBJ2-7; possibly TRBD1 for D (6 bases). CDR1 and CDR2 from the germline V gene are SGHRS and YFSETQ. Trimming stripped 0 bases from V and 3 bases from J, with 16 bases between. The CDR3 length is 16 residues. CDR3 DNA: TGCGCCAGCAGCTTGGCTTTCAGACAGGACCACTACGAGCAGTACTTC. It translates to CASSLAFRQDHYEQYF.